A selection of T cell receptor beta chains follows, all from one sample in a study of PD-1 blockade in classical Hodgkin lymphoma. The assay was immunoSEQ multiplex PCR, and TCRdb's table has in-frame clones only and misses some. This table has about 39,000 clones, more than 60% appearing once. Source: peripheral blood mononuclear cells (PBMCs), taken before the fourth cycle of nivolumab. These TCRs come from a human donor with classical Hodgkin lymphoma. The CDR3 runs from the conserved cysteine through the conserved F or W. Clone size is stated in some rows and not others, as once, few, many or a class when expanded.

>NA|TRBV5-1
CASSPGQADTEAFF
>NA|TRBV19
CASSIVSTSGSYEQYF
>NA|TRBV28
CASSSGTGDYEQYF
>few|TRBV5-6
CASSSPSASSTDTQYF
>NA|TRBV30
CAWSVQGAVGTFF
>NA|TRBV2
CASRDRANQPQHF
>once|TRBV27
CASRKTGDGYTF
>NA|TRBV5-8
CASSPSVGDRNIQYF
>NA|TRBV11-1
CASSLTPRSGNTIYF
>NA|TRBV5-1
CASSLAVPGANVLTF
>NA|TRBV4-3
CASSQYRVTNEKLFF
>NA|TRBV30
CAWVLQGAWNEQFF
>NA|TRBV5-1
CASSLAGGWNTIYF
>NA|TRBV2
CASSVDRVRELFF
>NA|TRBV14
CASSQEQGLTQYF
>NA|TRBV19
CASSRGTGGGSEAFF
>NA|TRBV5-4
CASSRLAGGATDTQYF
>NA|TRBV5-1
CASNQNRGSETQYF
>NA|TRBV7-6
CASSLKADFSYEQYF
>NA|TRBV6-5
CASSYGLGGIYEQYF
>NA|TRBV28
CASSKNTGAGTGELFF
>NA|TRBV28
CASSSPGLAGGLNEQFF
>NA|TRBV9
CASSVWTDTQYF
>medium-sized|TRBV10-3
CAISERSQYDEQYF
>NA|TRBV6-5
CASRGQGGGYTF
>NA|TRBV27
CASTPVGGLGGYGYTF
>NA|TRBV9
CASSVGQLNSPLHF
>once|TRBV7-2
CASSLAVGVNQPQHF
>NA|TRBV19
CASSILGSGNTIYF
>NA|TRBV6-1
CASTFLESTDTQYF
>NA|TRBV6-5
CASSYPSSEAFF
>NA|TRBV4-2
CASSQDQGGNTGELFF